The entry below gives a single T cell receptor beta chain sequence along with its context. The sample originates from a study of blood T cell repertoires in COVID-19. Study-wide background: Acute-phase and convalescent COVID-19 samples originated in the United States, Italy and Spain. Sources were T cells, B-cell-depleted T cells, or PBMCs; the material itself was cDNA or gDNA.

Original methodology: Cell counts per sample came from amplifying reference gene primers. Profiling relied on immunoSEQ multiplex PCR, and the TCRdb table lists in-frame clones only, not all of them. That table gives V, J and clone size, and the DNA gave D and trimming. The table has around 270,000 clones, more than 90% seen once. Seattle's cohort entered during active infection and was followed longitudinally. The sequencing input was peripheral blood. The receptor was derived from a person aged 18 to 30 with COVID-19, enrolled during active disease.

CDR3: CASSRGQGGEKLFF. The CDR3, as DNA: TGCGCCAGCAGCCGAGGACAGGGGGGTGAAAAACTGTTTTTT. V is TRBV4-1 and J is TRBJ1-4; 10 nucleotides match TRBD1. CDR1 is MGHRA and CDR2 is YSYEKL in the germline V gene. V lost 4 bases and J lost 7; bases outside the gene matches: 3. The CDR3 spans 14 residues.